This T cell receptor (beta chain) comes out of a study of molecular identifiers for immune sequencing clone quantification. The CDR3 loop spans 15 amino acids. From germline, CDR1 is GTSNPN and CDR2 SVGIG (reference sequence). V was clipped by 3 bases and J by 4 bases; unmatched bases: 11. A note on this clonotype: Its target is not known. Possible read error: a much larger clone is one base away.

Study results and caveats: Spiked Jurkat TCR RNA equivalent to one cell reportedly surfaced among about a million naive cells.

MiXCR, applied by TCRdb to the PCR reads, yields one record per CDR3 protein. The sample has about 630,000 distinct CDR3 sequences; 25% are singletons. This TCR was recovered from a human donor in good health. Some libraries in this study had Jurkat cell RNA spiked in. Sequencing was performed on naive CD8+ T cells from blood, with Jurkat cell RNA spiked in. Subset: FACS-sorted CD8+CD4-CCR7+CD45RA+ naive T cells. This chain links TRBV30 with TRBJ2-5; the match to TRBD1 covers 7 bases. The CDR3 DNA is TGTGCCTGGAGAGAAAGAGGGGGCTTAGGAGAGACCCAGTACTTC. This codes for CAWRERGGLGETQYF.